Below, 27 T cell receptor beta chains from the same sample are listed, as sequenced in a study of PD-1 blockade in classical Hodgkin lymphoma (dated by TCRdb to 2019 to 2021). Library creation used the immunoSEQ multiplex PCR assay. In its TCRdb copy, this immuneACCESS table keeps in-frame sequences only and misses some clones. Where compared with another copy, unresolved V genes explain less than half of these, and the others have no known cause. Counted in this sample were some 58,000 clones; 88% of them appeared once. Of the sample, less than 6.5% falls within the top ten clones. What the time point label conveys for this sample: cycle 2 day 1 (C2D1) of nivolumab. Relapse after autologous stem cell transplantation had occurred in all trial patients, and cohorts A, B and C were distinguished by prior brentuximab vedotin exposure. Sequencing used peripheral blood mononuclear cells (PBMCs), obtained before the second cycle of nivolumab. These receptors were taken from a human donor with classical Hodgkin lymphoma.

The chain combines TRBV10-1 with TRBJ2-2, with TRBD2 as a possible D gene (5 bases). Trimming shortened V by 6 bases and J by 1 base, and 12 bases separated the two germline ends. Germline lookup yields CDR1 WNHNN and CDR2 SYGVQD (reference sequence). There are 15 residues in the CDR3. The CDR3 loop reads CASREGGRNTGELFF. The CDR3 DNA follows: TGCGCCAGCAGAGAAGGTGGGAGGAACACCGGGGAGCTGTTTTTT.

A single count supports this clone. V usage is TRBV5-1 and J usage is TRBJ2-7; D is perhaps TRBD1 (5 bases). V was pared by 3 bases and J by 3 bases, with 7 bases between. The CDR3 is made up of 12 amino acids. In germline, CDR1 is SGHRS, CDR2 YFSETQ. CDR3 loop: CASSSTDYEQYF. The CDR3 DNA reads as TGCGCCAGCAGCTCGACAGACTACGAGCAGTACTTC.

A remark on this clone: One end of the junction is discordant with germline, which a read error may explain. Other DNA sequences in the sample encode the same CDR3. The V gene is TRBV4-1, the J gene TRBJ1-4; D gene ambiguous. The germline CDR1 and CDR2 sequences are MGHRA and YSYEKL. The CDR3 length is 15 residues. For the CDR3, the DNA is TGCGCCAGCAGTCAAGGTCCACCAACTAATGAAAAACTGTTTTTT. It yields the protein CASSQGPPTNEKLFF.

This chain connects TRBV7-9 to TRBJ2-7; TRBD1 might be the D (5 bases). The CDR3 runs to 14 residues. Per germline, CDR1 SEHNR and CDR2 FQNEAQ (reference sequence). V shed 4 bases and J shed 1 base, with 11 bases lying between them. This chain's CDR3 is CASSSDSWSYEQYF. The CDR3 DNA reads TGTGCCAGCAGCTCCGACAGCTGGTCCTACGAGCAGTACTTC. Full variable domain (missing parts from reference TRBV7-9 and TRBJ2-7): DTGVSQNPRHKITKRGQNVTFRCDPISEHNRLYWYRQTLGQGPEFLTYFQNEAQLEKSRLLSDRFSAERPKGSFSTLEIQRTEQGDSAMYLCASSSDSWSYEQYFGPGTRLTVT.

The chain is built from TRBV5-1 and TRBJ1-2; D call uncertain. The CDR3 is 14 amino acids. Trimming removed 0 bases at V and 4 bases at J, with 10 bases between. Germline CDR1 is SGHRS and CDR2 is YFSETQ. CDR3 amino acids: CASSLEGDPYGYTF. DNA for the CDR3: TGCGCCAGCAGCTTGGAGGGTGACCCCTATGGCTACACCTTC.

The chain has TRBV11-2 and TRBJ1-3, with D uncertain. The CDR3 contains 15 residues. Germline V CDR1 and CDR2: SGHAT, FQNNGV. Between the trimmed V and J ends, which lost 2 bases and 0 bases, there was a span of 8 bases. CDR3 nucleotide sequence: TGTGCCAGCAGCTTACCCCGCCGCTCTGGAAACACCATATATTTT. It specifies CASSLPRRSGNTIYF.

This clone appeared a few times. The chain recombines TRBV4-1 with TRBJ2-7, with D possibly TRBD2 on 6 matching bases. The CDR3 spans 14 residues. The germline V gene has CDR1 MGHRA and CDR2 YSYEKL. The ends were cut back, 5 bases at V and 4 bases at J, with 15 bases in the middle. CDR3: CASSVPGLSYEQYF. CDR3 in DNA: TGCGCCAGCAGCGTCCCGGGACTCTCGTACGAGCAGTACTTC.

This sequence joins TRBV7-9 and TRBJ1-1; TRBD1 matches 9 bases. Germline CDR1 and CDR2: SEHNR and FQNEAQ (reference sequence). The junction had 10 bases not matched to a gene; V was cut back by 5 bases and J by 3 bases. CDR3 length: 16 amino acids. This chain's CDR3 is CASSASGTGRYTEAFF. The CDR3 DNA reads TGTGCCAGCAGCGCATCCGGGACAGGGAGGTACACTGAAGCTTTCTTT. Using reference TRBV7-9 and TRBJ1-1 for the parts outside the CDR3, the full variable domain is DTGVSQNPRHKITKRGQNVTFRCDPISEHNRLYWYRQTLGQGPEFLTYFQNEAQLEKSRLLSDRFSAERPKGSFSTLEIQRTEQGDSAMYLCASSASGTGRYTEAFFGQGTRLTVV.

In this sample, this clone turned up once. This sequence joins TRBV4-1 and TRBJ1-6; D not certain. V lost 1 base and J lost 0, with 10 bases in between. CDR3 length: 17 residues. Germline V gene data show CDR1 as MGHRA and CDR2 as YSYEKL. Here the CDR3 reads CASSQGGTSSYNSPLHF. CDR3 DNA: TGCGCCAGCAGCCAAGGGGGAACGAGCTCCTATAATTCACCCCTCCACTTT.

J is TRBJ2-5 and V is TRBV10-3; D gene uncertain. The CDR3 length is 13 residues. The ends were cut back, 3 bases at V and 7 bases at J, with 12 bases in the middle. Germline V gene lookup returns CDR1 ENHRY and CDR2 SYGVKD. The CDR3 nucleotides are TGTGCCATCAGTGATGAGGCCCCAGGGACCCAGTACTTC. Translation gives CAISDEAPGTQYF.

The J gene is TRBJ2-1, the V gene TRBV5-1; 8 nucleotides line up with TRBD2. This CDR3 is 15 amino acids long. Germline CDR1 is SGHRS and CDR2 is YFSETQ. V gave up 0 bases and J gave up 4 bases; unmatched junction bases: 3. The CDR3 DNA reads as TGCGCCAGCAGCTTGGGTAGCGGGGTTTACAATGAGCAGTTCTTC. This sequence encodes CASSLGSGVYNEQFF. Using reference TRBV5-1 and TRBJ2-1 for the parts outside the CDR3, the full variable domain is KAGVTQTPRYLIKTRGQQVTLSCSPISGHRSVSWYQQTPGQGLQFLFEYFSETQRNKGNFPGRFSGRQFSNSRSEMNVSTLELGDSALYLCASSLGSGVYNEQFFGPGTRLTVL.

The chain has TRBV19 and TRBJ1-1, with TRBD1 matching 8 bases. The junction had 9 bases not matched to a gene; V was cut back by 1 base and J by 8 bases. Germline CDR1 is LNHDA and CDR2 is SQIVND (reference sequence). This CDR3 is built from 15 residues. CDR3 DNA sequence: TGTGCCAGTAGTATAGTTGGGACAGGAATAACAGAAGCTTTCTTT. Translated, it gives CASSIVGTGITEAFF.

As for this clone: The sample has other DNA sequences that encode this CDR3 too. V is TRBV5-1 and J is TRBJ2-5, with D perhaps TRBD1 (5 bases). Germline V gene sequence: CDR1 SGHRS, CDR2 YFSETQ. Deletions cut 3 bases from V and 1 base from J, with 10 bases between. This CDR3 spans 14 amino acids. The DNA of the CDR3 is TGCGCCAGCAGCTCTCAGGGATTCCAAGAGACCCAGTACTTC. Its translation is CASSSQGFQETQYF. Using reference TRBV5-1 and TRBJ2-5 for the parts outside the CDR3, the full variable domain is KAGVTQTPRYLIKTRGQQVTLSCSPISGHRSVSWYQQTPGQGLQFLFEYFSETQRNKGNFPGRFSGRQFSNSRSEMNVSTLELGDSALYLCASSSQGFQETQYFGPGTRLLVL.

V usage is TRBV6-5 and J usage is TRBJ1-3; unclear D gene. This CDR3 contains 14 residues. The V gene's germline CDR1 is MNHEY and CDR2 SVGAGI. Trimming took off 2 bases at V and 1 base at J, with 6 bases between the two ends. Here the CDR3 DNA reads TGTGCCAGCAGTTACAGGGCATCTGGAAACACCATATATTTT. Translating it yields CASSYRASGNTIYF.

The genes are TRBV27 and TRBJ2-7, with TRBD1 matching over 8 bases. CDR1 is MNHEY and CDR2 is SMNVEV in the germline V gene (reference sequence). The CDR3 is 13 amino acids. The V gene end was trimmed by 5 bases and the J gene end by 1 base; junction bases not matched to a gene: 1. The DNA of the CDR3 is TGTGCCAGCAGTCGGGACAGGTCCTACGAGCAGTACTTC. Protein: CASSRDRSYEQYF.

The chain combines TRBV5-4 with TRBJ1-3; 7 bases agree with TRBD1. V shed 5 bases and J 0 bases; nucleotides not matched to a gene: 17. This CDR3 comprises 19 residues. Germline V gene data show CDR1 as SGHNT and CDR2 as YYREEE (reference sequence). Here the CDR3 reads CASSYQFGTDNYSGNTIYF. Here the CDR3 DNA reads TGTGCCAGCAGTTATCAATTCGGGACAGACAATTACTCTGGAAACACCATATATTTT.

The rearrangement links TRBV5-1 to TRBJ1-2; 9 bases match TRBD1. The CDR3 totals 14 residues. Germline values: CDR1 SGHRS, CDR2 YFSETQ. V lost 2 bases to trimming and J lost 5 bases; unmatched junction nucleotides: 4. This chain's CDR3 is CASSLGTGRYGYTF. The CDR3 DNA sequence: TGCGCCAGCAGCTTAGGGACAGGGCGGTATGGCTACACCTTC.

The gene calls are TRBV5-1 and TRBJ2-2; 10 bases are shared with TRBD2. The CDR3 is 16 residues long. The germline V gene encodes CDR1 SGHRS and CDR2 YFSETQ. With V trimmed by 0 bases and J by 6 bases, 5 bases remained unmatched. The CDR3 sequence is CASSLERGGIAGELFF. CDR3 DNA: TGCGCCAGCAGCTTGGAGCGGGGGGGCATAGCCGGGGAGCTGTTTTTT. Full variable domain (remainder filled in from reference TRBV5-1 and TRBJ2-2): KAGVTQTPRYLIKTRGQQVTLSCSPISGHRSVSWYQQTPGQGLQFLFEYFSETQRNKGNFPGRFSGRQFSNSRSEMNVSTLELGDSALYLCASSLERGGIAGELFFGEGSRLTVL.

This sequence joins TRBV27 and TRBJ1-4; D uncertain. Trimming cost V 3 bases and J 7 bases, with 12 bases left between them. The CDR3 sequence is 14 residues long. Germline V gene lookup returns CDR1 MNHEY and CDR2 SMNVEV (reference sequence). Here the CDR3 reads CASSFTTNPEKLFF. The CDR3 DNA follows: TGTGCCAGCAGTTTTACCACGAACCCTGAAAAACTGTTTTTT.

The chain has TRBV6-1 and TRBJ2-7, with unresolved D. CDR1 is MNHNS and CDR2 is SASEGT in the germline V gene. This CDR3 has 15 residues. V was clipped by 3 bases and J by 6 bases, with 18 bases between them. As DNA, the CDR3 is TGTGCCAGCAGTGAGGCTGCCGACTCTACCTTCGAGCAGTACTTC. As protein: CASSEAADSTFEQYF.

The chain joins TRBV9 to TRBJ2-2; TRBD2 matches at 10 bases. V shed 3 bases and J 3 bases; nucleotides not matched to a gene: 8. The CDR3 contains 17 residues. The germline V gene has CDR1 SGDLS and CDR2 YYNGEE. In DNA form, the CDR3 reads TGTGCCAGCAGCGCCCGGAGAGCGGGGGGGGACACCGGGGAGCTGTTTTTT. As protein: CASSARRAGGDTGELFF.

This clone occurred once. The chain employs TRBV5-6 and TRBJ2-3; D ambiguous. CDR3 size: 12 residues. The V and J ends lost 2 bases and 6 bases respectively, with 7 bases between them. CDR1 is SGHDT and CDR2 is YYEEEE in the germline V gene. DNA for the CDR3: TGTGCCAGCAGCTTTTTCTCGGATACGCAGTATTTT. Its protein product is CASSFFSDTQYF.

The chain uses TRBV5-1 and TRBJ2-7; unclear D gene. The CDR3 totals 15 residues. Germline V CDR1 and CDR2: SGHRS, YFSETQ. V shed 0 bases and J shed 0 bases, with 10 bases lying between them. Written as DNA, the CDR3 is TGCGCCAGCAGCTTGGAGTCTCCGGGCTCCTACGAGCAGTACTTC. It codes for CASSLESPGSYEQYF.

The chain recombines TRBV12-5 with TRBJ2-3; a possible D gene is TRBD2 (5 bases). V lost 6 bases, J lost 2 bases, and 9 bases lay in between. Germline lookup yields CDR1 LGHNT and CDR2 FRNRAP. The CDR3 is 13 amino acids. This CDR3 is CASGATITDTQYF. CDR3 coding DNA: TGTGCTAGTGGCGCGACTATCACAGATACGCAGTATTTT.

This chain joins TRBV5-1 and TRBJ1-2; a weak D match, TRBD1 (6 bases). The germline V gene encodes CDR1 SGHRS and CDR2 YFSETQ. V was trimmed by 4 bases and J by 3 bases, leaving 16 bases between them. The CDR3 is made up of 15 amino acids. CDR3 sequence reads: CASSLNGGLDYGYTF. The CDR3 DNA reads TGCGCCAGCAGCCTCAATGGGGGGCTTGACTATGGCTACACCTTC.

This clone was counted a single time. This chain joins TRBV7-8 and TRBJ1-2, with 7 bases aligning to TRBD1. In germline, CDR1 is SGHVS, CDR2 FQNEAQ. There are 13 residues in the CDR3. V dropped 0 bases and J dropped 7; count of bases not matched to a gene: 2. Here the CDR3 DNA reads TGTGCCAGCAGCTTAGCACAGGGGCCTGGCTACACCTTC. Translation: CASSLAQGPGYTF. The full variable domain, in which reference TRBV7-8 and TRBJ1-2 provide the parts outside the CDR3, is GAGVSQSPRYKVAKRGQDVALRCDPISGHVSLFWYQQALGQGPEFLTYFQNEAQLDKSGLPSDRFFAERPEGSVSTLKIQRTQQEDSAVYLCASSLAQGPGYTFGSGTRLTVV.

This chain joins TRBV5-1 and TRBJ2-3; no clear D. The CDR3 sequence is 14 residues long. Germline V gene sequence: CDR1 SGHRS, CDR2 YFSETQ. V shed 5 bases and J shed 1 base, with 11 bases lying between them. The CDR3 bases are TGCGCCAGCAGGCTCCAAAAACGCACAGATACGCAGTATTTT. It is translated as CASRLQKRTDTQYF.